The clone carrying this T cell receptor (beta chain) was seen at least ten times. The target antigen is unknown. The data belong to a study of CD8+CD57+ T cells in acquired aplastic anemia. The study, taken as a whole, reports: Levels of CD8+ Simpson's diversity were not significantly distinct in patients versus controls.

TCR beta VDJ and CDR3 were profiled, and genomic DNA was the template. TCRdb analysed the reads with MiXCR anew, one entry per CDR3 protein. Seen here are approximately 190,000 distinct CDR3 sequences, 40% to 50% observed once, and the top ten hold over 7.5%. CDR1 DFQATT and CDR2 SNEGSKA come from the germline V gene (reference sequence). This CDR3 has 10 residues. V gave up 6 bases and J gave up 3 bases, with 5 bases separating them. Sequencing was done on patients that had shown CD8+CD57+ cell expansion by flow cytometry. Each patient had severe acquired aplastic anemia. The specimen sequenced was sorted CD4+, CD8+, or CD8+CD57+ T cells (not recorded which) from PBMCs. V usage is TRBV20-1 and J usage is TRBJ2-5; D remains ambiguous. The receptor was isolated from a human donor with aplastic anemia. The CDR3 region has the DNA TGCAGTGCAATGAAAGAGACCCAGTACTTC. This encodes CSAMKETQYF.